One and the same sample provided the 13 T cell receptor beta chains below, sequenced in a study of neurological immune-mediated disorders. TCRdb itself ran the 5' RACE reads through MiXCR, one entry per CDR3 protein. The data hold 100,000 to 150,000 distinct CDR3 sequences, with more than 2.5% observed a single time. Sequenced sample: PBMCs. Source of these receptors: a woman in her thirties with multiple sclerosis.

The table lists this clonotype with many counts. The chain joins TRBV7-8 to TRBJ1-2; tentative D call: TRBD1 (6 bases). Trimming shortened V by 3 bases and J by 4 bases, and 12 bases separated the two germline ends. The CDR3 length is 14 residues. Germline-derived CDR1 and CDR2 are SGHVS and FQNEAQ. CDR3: CASSFETGSYGYTF. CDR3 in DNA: TGTGCCAGCAGCTTTGAGACAGGCTCCTATGGCTACACCTTC.

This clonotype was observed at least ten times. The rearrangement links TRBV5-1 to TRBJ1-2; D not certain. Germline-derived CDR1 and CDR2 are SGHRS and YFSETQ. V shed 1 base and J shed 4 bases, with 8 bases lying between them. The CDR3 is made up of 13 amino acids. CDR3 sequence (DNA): TGCGCCAGCAGCTTGTTTGGGGTCTATGGCTACACCTTC. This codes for CASSLFGVYGYTF. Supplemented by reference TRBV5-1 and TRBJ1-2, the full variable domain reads KAGVTQTPRYLIKTRGQQVTLSCSPISGHRSVSWYQQTPGQGLQFLFEYFSETQRNKGNFPGRFSGRQFSNSRSEMNVSTLELGDSALYLCASSLFGVYGYTFGSGTRLTVV.

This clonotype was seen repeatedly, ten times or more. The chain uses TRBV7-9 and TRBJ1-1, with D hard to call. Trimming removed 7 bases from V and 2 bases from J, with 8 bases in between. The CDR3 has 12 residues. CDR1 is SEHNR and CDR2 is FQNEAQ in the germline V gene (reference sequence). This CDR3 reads CASIGPNTEAFF. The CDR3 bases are TGTGCCAGCATCGGGCCAAACACTGAAGCTTTCTTT. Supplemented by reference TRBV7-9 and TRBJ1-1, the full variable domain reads DTGVSQNPRHKITKRGQNVTFRCDPISEHNRLYWYRQTLGQGPEFLTYFQNEAQLEKSRLLSDRFSAERPKGSFSTLEIQRTEQGDSAMYLCASIGPNTEAFFGQGTRLTVV.

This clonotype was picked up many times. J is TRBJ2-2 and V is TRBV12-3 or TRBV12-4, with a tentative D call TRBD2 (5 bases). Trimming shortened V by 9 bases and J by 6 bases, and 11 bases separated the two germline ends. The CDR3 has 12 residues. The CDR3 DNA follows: TGTGCCAGTAGGGAGTACCCCGGGGAGCTGTTTTTT. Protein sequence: CASREYPGELFF.

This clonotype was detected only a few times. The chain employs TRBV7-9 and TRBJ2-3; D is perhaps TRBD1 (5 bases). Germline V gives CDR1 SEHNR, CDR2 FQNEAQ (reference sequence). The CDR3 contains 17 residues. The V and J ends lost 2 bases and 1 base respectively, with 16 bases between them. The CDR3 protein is CASSLMGLLSGTDTQYF. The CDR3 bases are TGTGCCAGCAGCTTAATGGGGCTTTTGAGCGGCACAGATACGCAGTATTTT.

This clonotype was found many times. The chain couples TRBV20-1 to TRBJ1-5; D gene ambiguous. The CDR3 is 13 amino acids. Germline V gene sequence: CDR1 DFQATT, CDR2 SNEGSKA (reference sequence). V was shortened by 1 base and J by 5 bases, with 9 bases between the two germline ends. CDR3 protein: CSARGGYDQPQHF. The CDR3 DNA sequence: TGCAGTGCTAGAGGGGGTTACGATCAGCCCCAGCATTTT.

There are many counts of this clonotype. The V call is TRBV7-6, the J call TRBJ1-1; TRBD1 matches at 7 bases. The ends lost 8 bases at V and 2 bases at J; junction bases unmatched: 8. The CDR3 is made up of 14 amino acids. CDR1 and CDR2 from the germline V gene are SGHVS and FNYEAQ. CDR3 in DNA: TGTGCCAGCCTCCTGGGGACAGCTAACACTGAAGCTTTCTTT. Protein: CASLLGTANTEAFF.

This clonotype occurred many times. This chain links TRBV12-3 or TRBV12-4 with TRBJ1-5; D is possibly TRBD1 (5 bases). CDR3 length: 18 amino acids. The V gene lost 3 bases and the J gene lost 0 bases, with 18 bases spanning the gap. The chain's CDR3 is CASSLILTDSYSNQPQHF. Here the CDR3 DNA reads TGTGCCAGCAGTTTGATACTCACCGACAGCTATAGCAATCAGCCCCAGCATTTT.

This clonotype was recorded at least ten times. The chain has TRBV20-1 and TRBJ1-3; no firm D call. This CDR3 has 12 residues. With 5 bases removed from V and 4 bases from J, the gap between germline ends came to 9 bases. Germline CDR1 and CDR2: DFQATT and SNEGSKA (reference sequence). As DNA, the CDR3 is TGCAGTGCTTTCGGAGGGGGAAACACCATATATTTT. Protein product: CSAFGGGNTIYF.

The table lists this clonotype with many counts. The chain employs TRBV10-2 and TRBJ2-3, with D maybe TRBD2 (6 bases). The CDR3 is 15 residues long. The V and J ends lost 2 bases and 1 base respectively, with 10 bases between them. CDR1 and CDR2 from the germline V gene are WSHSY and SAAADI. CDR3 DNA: TGCGCCAGCAGTGAGGAGTGGGGGGGCACAGATACGCAGTATTTT. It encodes CASSEEWGGTDTQYF.

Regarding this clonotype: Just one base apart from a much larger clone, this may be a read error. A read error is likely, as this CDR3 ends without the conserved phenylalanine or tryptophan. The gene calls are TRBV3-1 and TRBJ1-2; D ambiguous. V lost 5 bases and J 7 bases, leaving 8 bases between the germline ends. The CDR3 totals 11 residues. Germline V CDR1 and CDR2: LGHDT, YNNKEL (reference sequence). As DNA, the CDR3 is TGTGCCAGCAGCTTGGACCGTGGCTACACCTGC. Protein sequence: CASSLDRGYTC.

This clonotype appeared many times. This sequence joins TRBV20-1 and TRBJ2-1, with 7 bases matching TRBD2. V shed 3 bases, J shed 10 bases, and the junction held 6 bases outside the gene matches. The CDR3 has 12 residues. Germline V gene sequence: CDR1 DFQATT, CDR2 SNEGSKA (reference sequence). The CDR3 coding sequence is TGCAGTGCTAGGGGTGGGAGGGACGAGCAGTTCTTC. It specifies CSARGGRDEQFF.

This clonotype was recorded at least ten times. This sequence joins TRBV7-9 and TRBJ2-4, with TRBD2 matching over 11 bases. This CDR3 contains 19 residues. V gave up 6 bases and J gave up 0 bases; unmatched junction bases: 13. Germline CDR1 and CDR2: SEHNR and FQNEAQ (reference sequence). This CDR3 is CASRPNGRLAGLAKNIQYF. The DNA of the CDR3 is TGTGCCAGCAGACCGAATGGCCGACTAGCGGGACTAGCCAAAAACATTCAGTACTTC. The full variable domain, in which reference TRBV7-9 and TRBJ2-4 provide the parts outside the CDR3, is DTGVSQNPRHKITKRGQNVTFRCDPISEHNRLYWYRQTLGQGPEFLTYFQNEAQLEKSRLLSDRFSAERPKGSFSTLEIQRTEQGDSAMYLCASRPNGRLAGLAKNIQYFGAGTRLSVL.